This TCR beta chain was captured in a study of tumor and adjacent non-tumor tissue in lung cancer. At the level of the study: There were roughly 11 adenocarcinoma, a couple of squamous cell carcinoma and 1 small cell lung cancer cases.

No cell sorting was done before RNA was extracted from the tissue. More than 3 cm separated this lung sample from the edge of the tumor. Three rounds of nested PCR, following a modified ARM-PCR protocol, produced the TCRbeta library. TCRdb passed the multiplex PCR reads through MiXCR, listing each CDR3 protein once. The table records 70,000 to 95,000 distinct CDR3 sequences, more than 65% of them present only once. The sample taken for sequencing was distant non-tumor lung tissue. The receptor was isolated from a man in his 70s with non-small cell lung cancer.

Here the CDR3 DNA reads TGTGCCAGCAGGAGTGGTGTGGGCACAGATACGCAGTATTTT. Translated, it gives CASRSGVGTDTQYF. The chain links TRBV12-3 or TRBV12-4 to TRBJ2-3; the D is unclear. Between the trimmed V and J ends, which lost 6 bases and 1 base, there was a span of 11 bases. The CDR3 has 14 amino acids.